This passage covers 27 T cell receptor beta chains from one sample sequenced in a study of high-grade serous ovarian cancer treatment subgroups. Tumor tissue was taken before any definitive surgery or chemotherapy was given. Assay used: immunoSEQ multiplex PCR; TCRdb lists only in-frame clones, some missing. This sample has more than 10,000 clones, with about 70% found just once. Sequenced: tumor tissue. The origin of the receptors is a human donor with high-grade serous ovarian cancer.

The rearrangement links TRBV6-6 to TRBJ2-5; D not certain. The germline V gene encodes CDR1 MNHNY and CDR2 SVGAGI (reference sequence). The CDR3 has 13 residues. Trimming left V 5 bases short and J 3 bases short, with 10 bases between. DNA for the CDR3: TGTGCCAGCAGTCCGAAGGTCGAAGAGACCCAGTACTTC. This codes for CASSPKVEETQYF.

The rearrangement links TRBV6-5 to TRBJ2-2, with D tentatively TRBD2 (5 bases). V gave up 5 bases and J gave up 6 bases, with 10 bases separating them. CDR3 size: 13 residues. Germline V CDR1 and CDR2: MNHEY, SVGAGI. CDR3 coding DNA: TGTGCCAGCAGTGCACTAGTCCCCGGGGAGCTGTTTTTT. Its translation is CASSALVPGELFF.

In its sample, this clone is medium-sized. This chain connects TRBV7-9 to TRBJ2-3; a weak D match, TRBD1 (6 bases). This CDR3 is 15 amino acids long. Trimming left V 4 bases short and J 5 bases short, with 16 bases between. CDR1 and CDR2 (germline): SEHNR, FQNEAQ (reference sequence). The CDR3 DNA follows: TGTGCCAGCAGCTCCCCCCAGGGGTGGAGAGATACGCAGTATTTT. This codes for CASSSPQGWRDTQYF. Full variable domain (missing parts from reference TRBV7-9 and TRBJ2-3): DTGVSQNPRHKITKRGQNVTFRCDPISEHNRLYWYRQTLGQGPEFLTYFQNEAQLEKSRLLSDRFSAERPKGSFSTLEIQRTEQGDSAMYLCASSSPQGWRDTQYFGPGTRLTVL.

This clone was seen only a few times. The J gene is TRBJ2-7, the V gene TRBV11-2, with 14 positions matching TRBD2. Germline lookup yields CDR1 SGHAT and CDR2 FQNNGV. The CDR3 totals 17 residues. V lost 3 bases, J lost 7 bases, and 11 bases stayed unmatched. The CDR3 nucleotides read TGTGCCAGCAGCTTGGCCCGACTAGCGGGAGGGCCTGAGGAGCAGTACTTC. Protein: CASSLARLAGGPEEQYF.

The V call is TRBV11-2, the J call TRBJ2-1; a possible D gene is TRBD1 (5 bases). CDR3 length equals 13 residues. Germline V gene sequence: CDR1 SGHAT, CDR2 FQNNGV. Trimming pared 5 bases from V and 10 bases from J, leaving 15 bases between. The CDR3 sequence is CASSPDYSGEQFF. The CDR3 coding sequence is TGTGCCAGCAGCCCTGATTATTCAGGGGAGCAGTTCTTC.

This chain joins TRBV7-8 and TRBJ2-5; 8 positions match TRBD2. Judging by the DNA end, TRBJ2-7 fits better; the J call may be wrong. Germline assignment: CDR1 SGHVS and CDR2 FQNEAQ. The CDR3 has 14 residues. The CDR3 loop reads CASSSREGLDEQYF. The CDR3 coding sequence is TGTGCCAGCAGCAGTCGGGAGGGCCTCGACGAGCAGTACTTC.

The chain has TRBV19 and TRBJ1-2, with a weak D call TRBD1 (5 bases). The CDR3 runs to 15 residues. Looked up from germline, CDR1 is LNHDA and CDR2 is SQIVND (reference sequence). V lost 5 bases, J lost 4 bases, and 17 bases lay in between. The CDR3 bases are TGTGCCAGTAGTGTCCCGGGACGGGACCTCTATGGCTACACCTTC. Translating it yields CASSVPGRDLYGYTF.

V gene TRBV7-2 combines with J gene TRBJ2-5; TRBD1 matches 10 bases. The J call is uncertain, as TRBJ2-7 better fits the DNA end. The germline V gene encodes CDR1 SGHTA and CDR2 FQGNSA. There are 14 residues in the CDR3. CDR3: CASRMTGGNYEQYF. The CDR3 DNA reads as TGTGCCAGCAGGATGACAGGGGGCAATTACGAGCAGTACTTC.

This chain connects TRBV29-1 to TRBJ1-2; D possibly corresponds to TRBD1 (6 bases). V dropped 7 bases and J dropped 8 bases, with 14 bases sitting between them. From germline, CDR1 is SQVTM and CDR2 ANQGSEA. This CDR3 contains 11 residues. This CDR3 reads CSGAGAEGYTF. CDR3 bases: TGCAGCGGGGCGGGGGCGGAAGGCTACACCTTC. The entire variable domain, with the rest obtained from reference TRBV29-1 and TRBJ1-2, is as follows: SAVISQKPSRDICQRGTSLTIQCQVDSQVTMMFWYRQQPGQSLTLIATANQGSEATYESGFVIDKFPISRPNLTFSTLTVSNMSPEDSSIYLCSGAGAEGYTFGSGTRLTVV.

This rearrangement joins TRBV18 to TRBJ2-7; D possibly uses TRBD1 or TRBD2 (5 bases each). Trimming took 0 bases from V and 2 from J, leaving 14 bases between them. Germline V gives CDR1 KGHSH, CDR2 LQKENI. The CDR3 extends over 16 amino acids. The CDR3 sequence: CASSPPTGRPTYEQYF. The CDR3 region has the DNA TGTGCCAGCTCACCACCAACGGGACGGCCGACCTACGAGCAGTACTTC.

The gene calls are TRBV15 and TRBJ1-2; D call uncertain. Germline CDR1 LNHNV, CDR2 YYDKDF (reference sequence). The CDR3 has 13 residues. V lost 4 bases, J lost 2 bases, and 8 bases lay in between. Here the CDR3 reads CATSNVDNYGYTF. CDR3 sequence (DNA): TGTGCCACCAGCAACGTTGACAACTATGGCTACACCTTC.

This clone is medium-sized (0.01 to 0.1%) in the sample. V gene TRBV7-2 combines with J gene TRBJ1-2, with unresolved D. The CDR3 runs 14 residues. Trimming pared 1 base from V and 4 bases from J, leaving 10 bases between. The germline CDR1 and CDR2 sequences are SGHTA and FQGNSA. The CDR3 nucleotides are TGTGCCAGCAGCTTAGAAGGGCAGTCCTATGGCTACACCTTC. Its protein is CASSLEGQSYGYTF.

This clone was seen more than once but under ten times. The rearrangement uses TRBV27 and TRBJ2-7; no clear D. Germline V gene sequence: CDR1 MNHEY, CDR2 SMNVEV (reference sequence). Between the trimmed V and J ends, which lost 4 bases and 2 bases, there was a span of 3 bases. The CDR3 sequence is 11 residues long. The CDR3 DNA sequence: TGTGCCAGCAGTTCCCCCTACGAGCAGTACTTC. This translates into CASSSPYEQYF.

This clone was detected only once. The rearrangement links TRBV7-3 to TRBJ1-1, with D perhaps TRBD1 (5 bases). Trimming stripped 6 bases from V and 4 bases from J, with 12 bases between. The CDR3 is 13 residues long. From germline, CDR1 is SGHTA and CDR2 FQGTGA. The CDR3 region is CASRFMGGTEAFF. In DNA, the CDR3 is TGTGCCAGCAGGTTCATGGGGGGCACTGAAGCTTTCTTT.

The chain carries TRBV7-3 and TRBJ1-1; no definite D call. Germline CDR1 is SGHTA and CDR2 is FQGTGA. This CDR3 region has 14 residues. V gave up 3 bases and J gave up 2 bases, with 10 bases separating them. In DNA, the CDR3 is TGTGCCAGCAGCTTGAGCAGAGATAACACTGAAGCTTTCTTT. This sequence encodes CASSLSRDNTEAFF.

The chain is built from TRBV4-3 and TRBJ1-4; D perhaps matches TRBD1 (5 bases). There are 14 residues in the CDR3. V dropped 0 bases and J dropped 10 bases, with 12 bases sitting between them. Germline V CDR1 and CDR2: LGHNA, YSLEER. CDR3 region: CASSQDTVGGKLFF. Here the CDR3 DNA reads TGCGCCAGCAGCCAAGATACAGTTGGGGGAAAACTGTTTTTT.

This chain uses TRBV30 with TRBJ2-1; D gene ambiguous. CDR1 GTSNPN and CDR2 SVGIG come from the germline V gene (reference sequence). This CDR3 comprises 11 residues. V was cut by 3 bases and J by 4 bases, with 4 bases left in between. The CDR3 reads CAWRLYNEQFF. CDR3 DNA: TGTGCCTGGAGATTATACAATGAGCAGTTCTTC. The full variable domain, in which reference TRBV30 and TRBJ2-1 provide the parts outside the CDR3, is SQTIHQWPATLVQPVGSPLSLECTVEGTSNPNLYWYRQAAGRGLQLLFYSVGIGQISSEVPQNLSASRPQDRQFILSSKKLLLSDSGFYLCAWRLYNEQFFGPGTRLTVL.

V and J are TRBV6-5 and TRBJ1-4; the D gene is possibly TRBD1 (5 bases). Looked up from germline, CDR1 is MNHEY and CDR2 is SVGAGI. Trimming took 1 base from V and 8 from J, leaving 14 bases between them. The CDR3 sequence is 15 residues long. CDR3 sequence reads: CASSYLAGGTEKLFF. The CDR3 DNA reads TGTGCCAGCAGTTACTTGGCAGGTGGGACGGAAAAACTGTTTTTT.

This clone came up once. The CDR3: CASSPPARATEAFF. The CDR3 DNA is TGTGCCAGCAGTCCTCCGGCCAGGGCGACTGAAGCTTTCTTT. V gene TRBV28 combines with J gene TRBJ1-1, with D maybe TRBD1 (5 bases). The V gene's germline CDR1 is MDHEN and CDR2 SYDVKM. The germline V and J ends were trimmed by 5 bases and 5 bases, with 15 bases remaining between them. This CDR3 comprises 14 residues.

Judged by abundance, this clone is medium-sized. The chain is built from TRBV29-1 and TRBJ2-7, with 7 bases matching TRBD1. Germline V gene lookup returns CDR1 SQVTM and CDR2 ANQGSEA. The CDR3 runs 13 residues. V gave up 6 bases and J gave up 6 bases; unmatched junction bases: 11. The CDR3 DNA reads TGCAGCGTCCTGACAGGGACGGATCGCGAGCAGTACTTC. Amino acid sequence: CSVLTGTDREQYF.

The chain joins TRBV6-5 to TRBJ2-7, with D possibly being TRBD1 or TRBD2 (5 bases each). The CDR3 extends over 11 amino acids. Germline assignment: CDR1 MNHEY and CDR2 SVGAGI. With 7 bases removed from V and 4 bases from J, the gap between germline ends came to 8 bases. The CDR3 sequence is CASTGAYEQYF. The CDR3 region has the DNA TGTGCCAGCACCGGGGCTTACGAGCAGTACTTC.

The CDR3 region has the DNA TGTGCCAGCAGTTTACCTCCTCAGGGGACCGGGGAGCTGTTTTTT. Residues: CASSLPPQGTGELFF. V and J are TRBV27 and TRBJ2-2, with D tentatively TRBD1 (6 bases). Germline V gene sequence: CDR1 MNHEY, CDR2 SMNVEV (reference sequence). This CDR3 has 15 amino acids. V was pared by 2 bases and J by 5 bases, with 12 bases between.

This sequence joins TRBV19 and TRBJ1-1; D is undetermined. The CDR3 loop spans 15 amino acids. The V and J ends lost 6 bases and 1 base respectively, with 15 bases between them. Germline values: CDR1 LNHDA, CDR2 SQIVND (reference sequence). Written as DNA, the CDR3 is TGTGCCAGTAGGGGCGGACCCCCCGGGAACACTGAAGCTTTCTTT. This translates into CASRGGPPGNTEAFF.

The V gene is TRBV7-8, the J gene TRBJ1-5; 7 bases line up with TRBD1. This CDR3 contains 17 residues. J lost 4 bases, V lost 4 bases, and 13 bases had no gene match. Germline V gene lookup returns CDR1 SGHVS and CDR2 FQNEAQ. The DNA of the CDR3 is TGTGCCAGCAGCTCGCAGGGGGGGGGTTCCCGAAATCAGCCCCAGCATTTT. It is translated as CASSSQGGGSRNQPQHF.

The rearrangement uses TRBV9 and TRBJ2-5; possible D gene TRBD2, 7 bases. Trimming removed 0 bases at V and 4 bases at J, with 13 bases between. The CDR3 covers 15 residues. Germline-derived CDR1 and CDR2 are SGDLS and YYNGEE. CDR3: CASSVEGGGAETQYF. The CDR3, as DNA: TGTGCCAGCAGCGTAGAAGGGGGGGGAGCAGAGACCCAGTACTTC.

The rearrangement joins TRBV6-5 to TRBJ2-3; D call uncertain. The CDR3 is made up of 13 amino acids. CDR1 is MNHEY, CDR2 SVGAGI, per germline. Between the trimmed V and J ends, which lost 6 bases and 3 bases, there was a span of 10 bases. This CDR3 is CASSVGLTDTQYF. The CDR3 nucleotides read TGTGCCAGCAGCGTCGGCTTGACAGATACGCAGTATTTT.

V and J are TRBV19 and TRBJ2-1, with 8 bases identical to TRBD1. The germline gives CDR1 LNHDA, CDR2 SQIVND (reference sequence). The CDR3 runs 13 residues. V gave up 5 bases and J gave up 7 bases; unmatched junction bases: 4. CDR3 amino acids: CASSSQGANEQFF. In DNA form, the CDR3 reads TGTGCCAGTAGTTCGCAGGGGGCTAATGAGCAGTTCTTC. Together with reference TRBV19 and TRBJ2-1, the CDR3 gives the full variable domain: DGGITQSPKYLFRKEGQNVTLSCEQNLNHDAMYWYRQDPGQGLRLIYYSQIVNDFQKGDIAEGYSVSREKKESFPLTVTSAQKNPTAFYLCASSSQGANEQFFGPGTRLTVL.